This TCR beta chain was identified during a study of blood T cell repertoires in COVID-19. As for the study in general: Spain, Italy and the United States supplied samples that represented acute and convalescent COVID-19.

This clone has more than one count but fewer than ten. V shed 6 bases and J shed 6 bases, with 12 bases lying between them. Germline-derived CDR1 and CDR2 are SQVTM and ANQGSEA. This CDR3 comprises 11 residues. Original handling: Quantification of nucleated cells was approximated via reference gene primer amplification. Using immunoSEQ multiplex PCR, the repertoire was profiled, and TCRdb retains in-frame clones only, with some absent. V and J calls and clone size are copied from that table; D and trimming were computed from the DNA. The sample has tens of thousands of clones, roughly nine tenths seen once.

The chain links TRBV29-1 to TRBJ2-7; maybe TRBD1 (5 bases). The sequenced sample consisted of peripheral blood. The clonotype originates from a man in his 70s with active COVID-19. CDR3 bases: TGCAGCGTCGGATCAGACAGCGAGCAGTACTTC. Translating it yields CSVGSDSEQYF.